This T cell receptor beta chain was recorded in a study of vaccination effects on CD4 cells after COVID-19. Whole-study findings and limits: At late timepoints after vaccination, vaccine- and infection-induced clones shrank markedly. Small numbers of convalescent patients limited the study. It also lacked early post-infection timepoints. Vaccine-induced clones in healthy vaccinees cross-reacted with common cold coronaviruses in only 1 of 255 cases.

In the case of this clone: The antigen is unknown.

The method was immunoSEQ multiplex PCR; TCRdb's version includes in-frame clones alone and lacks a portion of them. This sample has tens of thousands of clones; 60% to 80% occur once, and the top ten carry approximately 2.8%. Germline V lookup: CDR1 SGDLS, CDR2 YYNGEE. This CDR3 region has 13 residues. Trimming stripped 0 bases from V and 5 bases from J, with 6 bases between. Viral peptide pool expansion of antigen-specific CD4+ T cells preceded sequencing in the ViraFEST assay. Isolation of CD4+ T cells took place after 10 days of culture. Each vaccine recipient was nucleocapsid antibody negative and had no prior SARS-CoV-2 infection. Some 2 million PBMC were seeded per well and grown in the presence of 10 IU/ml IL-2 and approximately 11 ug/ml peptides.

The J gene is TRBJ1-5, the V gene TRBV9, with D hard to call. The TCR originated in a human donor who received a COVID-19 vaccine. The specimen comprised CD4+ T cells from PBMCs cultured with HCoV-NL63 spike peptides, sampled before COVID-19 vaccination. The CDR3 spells CASSVDPDQPQHF. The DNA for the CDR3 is TGTGCCAGCAGCGTAGATCCAGATCAGCCCCAGCATTTT.